One sample yielded the 6 T cell receptor beta chains listed below, sequenced in a study of blood T cell repertoires in COVID-19. The repertoire was sequenced with immunoSEQ multiplex PCR; TCRdb's copy has only in-frame clones and lacks some. The data show a few hundred thousand clones, roughly 88% seen once. The material sequenced was PBMCs or T cells enriched from blood (not recorded which). The receptors stem from a man aged 25-40 years who had recovered from COVID-19.

This clone appeared a single time. The chain is built from TRBV10-2 and TRBJ2-5; perhaps TRBD1 as D (6 bases). Deletions cut 3 bases from V and 1 base from J, with 9 bases between. From germline, CDR1 is WSHSY and CDR2 SAAADI. The CDR3 is made up of 14 amino acids. Here the CDR3 reads CASSEWTVQETQYF. CDR3 in DNA: TGCGCCAGCAGTGAATGGACAGTCCAAGAGACCCAGTACTTC.

This sequence joins TRBV23-1 and TRBJ1-2, with D hard to call. TRBV23-1 counts as an open reading frame of uncertain function. This CDR3 spans 16 amino acids. With 4 bases removed from V and 3 bases from J, the gap between germline ends came to 18 bases. The CDR3 region is CASSLEAGDPYYGYTF. In nucleotides, the CDR3 is TGCGCCAGCAGTCTTGAGGCCGGGGATCCCTACTATGGCTACACCTTC.

The V gene is TRBV9, the J gene TRBJ1-5, with 7 bases identical to TRBD1. This CDR3 contains 15 residues. Germline CDR1 is SGDLS and CDR2 is YYNGEE. The V gene end was trimmed by 4 bases and the J gene end by 7 bases; junction bases not matched to a gene: 11. CDR3 sequence reads: CASSLTGSLGQPQHF. The CDR3, as DNA: TGTGCCAGCAGCCTGACAGGGTCTTTAGGACAGCCCCAGCATTTT.

The J gene is TRBJ1-1, the V gene TRBV7-9; TRBD1 matches at 8 bases. The CDR3 spans 16 residues. Germline V CDR1 and CDR2: SEHNR, FQNEAQ (reference sequence). The ends lost 1 base at V and 5 bases at J; junction bases unmatched: 9. The CDR3 is CASSLGTGGGYTEAFF. DNA for the CDR3: TGTGCCAGCAGCTTAGGTACAGGGGGTGGGTATACTGAAGCTTTCTTT.

CDR3 region: CASSSIGGRRDYGYTF. The CDR3 DNA sequence: TGTGCCAGTAGTTCAATTGGGGGCCGAAGGGACTATGGCTACACCTTC. The chain links TRBV19 to TRBJ1-2; possible D gene TRBD1, 6 bases. V was clipped by 5 bases and J by 3 bases, with 19 bases between them. The CDR3 extends over 16 amino acids. Germline V lookup: CDR1 LNHDA, CDR2 SQIVND (reference sequence).

This chain connects TRBV10-3 to TRBJ1-2; D gene ambiguous. V was cut by 6 bases and J by 2 bases, with 13 bases left in between. CDR3 length: 14 residues. CDR1 ENHRY and CDR2 SYGVKD come from the germline V gene. The CDR3 DNA follows: TGTGCCATCAGGGCCCCGGGATGGAACTATGGCTACACCTTC. Its translation: CAIRAPGWNYGYTF.